This entry lists 19 T cell receptor beta chains sequenced from one sample in a study of T cell responses to AZD1222 COVID-19 vaccine. Libraries were prepared by immunoSEQ multiplex PCR; TCRdb keeps only in-frame clonotypes and omits some of them. Found here are 150,000 to 200,000 clones, just over 85% of them singletons; the top ten hold roughly 12%. Sequencing was performed on peripheral blood, taken 28 days after the second AZD1222 dose. Source of these receptors: an adult who received the AZD1222 COVID-19 vaccine.

This chain links TRBV25-1 with TRBJ2-2, with TRBD1 identical over 11 bases. The CDR3 is 17 amino acids. Germline V gives CDR1 MGHDK, CDR2 SYGVNS. V dropped 6 bases and J dropped 8; count of bases not matched to a gene: 14. The CDR3 DNA reads TGTGCCAGCAGACTAACCGCCGGGACAGGGGGGTCAGGGGAGCTGTTTTTT. Protein product: CASRLTAGTGGSGELFF.

This clone was detected once. The chain joins TRBV6-5 to TRBJ1-2; D remains unclear. From germline, CDR1 is MNHEY and CDR2 SVGAGI. Deletions cut 7 bases from V and 8 bases from J, with 14 bases between. This CDR3 has 12 residues. The CDR3 DNA is TGTGCCAGCAAAGCGGACGGCTTCGGCTACACCTTC. Protein: CASKADGFGYTF.

The genes are TRBV9 and TRBJ2-6, with 12 bases that match TRBD1. The CDR3 length is 18 residues. Per the germline V gene, CDR1 is SGDLS and CDR2 is YYNGEE. Trimming removed 0 bases from V and 2 bases from J; junction bases left unmatched: 3. The DNA of the CDR3 is TGTGCCAGCAGCGTAGGGGGACAGGGGGCGCCTGGGGCCAACGTCCTGACTTTC. This sequence encodes CASSVGGQGAPGANVLTF.

In DNA, the CDR3 is TGTGCCAGCAGCTTACAGGGCACCGGGGAGCTGTTTTTT. It translates to CASSLQGTGELFF. The V gene is TRBV7-3, the J gene TRBJ2-2, with D maybe TRBD1 (5 bases). Trimming took off 2 bases at V and 4 bases at J, with 5 bases between the two ends. The CDR3 extends over 13 amino acids. The germline gives CDR1 SGHTA, CDR2 FQGTGA.

This chain connects TRBV13 to TRBJ2-7; the match to TRBD2 covers 8 bases. From germline, CDR1 is PRHDT and CDR2 FYEKMQ (reference sequence). V lost 6 bases to trimming and J lost 0 bases; unmatched junction nucleotides: 4. The CDR3 totals 14 residues. The CDR3: CASSPGGASYEQYF. The CDR3 nucleotides are TGTGCCAGCAGTCCCGGGGGGGCCTCCTACGAGCAGTACTTC.

V usage is TRBV3-1 (or the pseudogene TRBV3-2) and J usage is TRBJ1-2; maybe TRBD1 (5 bases). This CDR3 has 16 residues. The germline CDR1 and CDR2 sequences are LGHDT and YNNKEL (reference sequence). The ends were cut back, 1 base at V and 5 bases at J, with 17 bases in the middle. CDR3 nucleotides: TGTGCCAGCAGCCAAGCCCTAGGGGAAGGTTCGTATGGCTACACCTTC. This sequence encodes CASSQALGEGSYGYTF.

The rearrangement uses TRBV9 and TRBJ2-7, with D unclear. Germline V gene lookup returns CDR1 SGDLS and CDR2 YYNGEE. Trimming took 0 bases from V and 1 from J, leaving 8 bases between them. This CDR3 contains 14 residues. The CDR3 reads CASSVEVKSYEQYF. CDR3 coding DNA: TGTGCCAGCAGCGTAGAAGTGAAATCCTACGAGCAGTACTTC.

This clone was seen just once. The chain couples TRBV5-4 to TRBJ2-1; TRBD2 agrees at 9 bases. The CDR3 consists of 15 residues. The V segment lost 4 bases and the J segment 6 bases; nucleotides outside the gene matches: 8. The V gene's germline CDR1 is SGHNT and CDR2 YYREEE (reference sequence). The CDR3 is CASSGRGGALNEQFF. The CDR3 nucleotides are TGTGCCAGCAGCGGCCGCGGGGGGGCCCTCAATGAGCAGTTCTTC.

This clone showed up just a few times. V and J are TRBV14 and TRBJ2-2; D perhaps matches TRBD2 (5 bases). The CDR3 extends over 16 amino acids. The germline gives CDR1 SGHDN, CDR2 FVKESK. V was cut by 4 bases and J by 4 bases, with 16 bases left in between. The CDR3: CASSPGPGLTTGELFF. Written as DNA, the CDR3 is TGTGCCAGCAGCCCCGGCCCAGGACTCACCACCGGGGAGCTGTTTTTT. Filled out from reference TRBV14 and TRBJ2-2, the complete variable domain reads EAGVTQFPSHSVIEKGQTVTLRCDPISGHDNLYWYRRVMGKEIKFLLHFVKESKQDESGMPNNRFLAERTGGTYSTLKVQPAELEDSGVYFCASSPGPGLTTGELFFGEGSRLTVL.

This clone was seen a single time. J is TRBJ1-2 and V is TRBV2, with a tentative D call TRBD1 (5 bases). The CDR3 is made up of 14 amino acids. V gave up 5 bases and J gave up 8 bases, with 18 bases separating them. Germline CDR1 SNHLY, CDR2 FYNNEI. The CDR3 region is CASSIKQVSGGYTF. The CDR3 nucleotides read TGTGCCAGCAGTATAAAACAGGTTTCGGGAGGCTACACCTTC.

This chain joins TRBV19 and TRBJ1-2; 9 nucleotides align to TRBD1. V lost 4 bases to trimming and J lost 2 bases; unmatched junction nucleotides: 5. CDR1 and CDR2 (germline): LNHDA, SQIVND (reference sequence). The CDR3 is made up of 15 amino acids. The CDR3 bases are TGTGCCAGTAGTACCAAGACAGGGGGAAACTATGGCTACACCTTC. Translation gives CASSTKTGGNYGYTF.

The chain employs TRBV12-3 or TRBV12-4 and TRBJ1-1; D ambiguous. The CDR3 totals 12 residues. V dropped 4 bases and J dropped 0 bases, with 3 bases sitting between them. As DNA, the CDR3 is TGTGCCAGCAGTTACATGAACACTGAAGCTTTCTTT. Protein product: CASSYMNTEAFF.

This chain connects TRBV5-4 to TRBJ1-4; 8 nucleotides match TRBD1. This CDR3 is 14 amino acids long. Trimming removed 0 bases from V and 5 bases from J; junction bases left unmatched: 0. Germline lookup yields CDR1 SGHNT and CDR2 YYREEE (reference sequence). CDR3 protein: CASSLGDRNEKLFF. The CDR3 nucleotides read TGTGCCAGCAGCTTGGGGGACAGGAATGAAAAACTGTTTTTT.

V gene TRBV7-2 combines with J gene TRBJ1-1; 7 bases fit TRBD1. The CDR3 spans 14 residues. The V gene's germline CDR1 is SGHTA and CDR2 FQGNSA. J was trimmed by 5 bases and V by 3 bases; bases with no gene match: 6. This CDR3 reads CASSFGPRGTEAFF. CDR3 nucleotide sequence: TGTGCCAGCAGCTTCGGACCCAGGGGGACTGAAGCTTTCTTT.

The chain employs TRBV9 and TRBJ1-3; D is undetermined. In germline, CDR1 is SGDLS, CDR2 YYNGEE. The V gene lost 1 base and the J gene lost 7 bases, with 9 bases spanning the gap. The CDR3 has 13 amino acids. The CDR3 DNA follows: TGTGCCAGCAGCGTACGTCCTGATAACACCATATATTTT. It specifies CASSVRPDNTIYF.

V gene TRBV5-6 combines with J gene TRBJ2-5; a possible D gene is TRBD1 (6 bases). The length of the CDR3 is 13 residues. V dropped 3 bases and J dropped 4 bases, with 10 bases sitting between them. Germline lookup yields CDR1 SGHDT and CDR2 YYEEEE. CDR3 region: CASSSQGRETQYF. The DNA of the CDR3 is TGTGCCAGCAGCTCACAGGGTCGAGAGACCCAGTACTTC. Looking up the rest from reference TRBV5-6 and TRBJ2-5 gives the full variable domain: DAGVTQSPTHLIKTRGQQVTLRCSPKSGHDTVSWYQQALGQGPQFIFQYYEEEERQRGNFPDRFSGHQFPNYSSELNVNALLLGDSALYLCASSSQGRETQYFGPGTRLLVL.

The chain is built from TRBV6-2 or TRBV6-3 and TRBJ2-1; TRBD2 matches at 13 bases. The germline CDR1 and CDR2 sequences are MNHEY and SVGEGT. The CDR3 is made up of 17 amino acids. J was trimmed by 0 bases and V by 5 bases; bases with no gene match: 4. The CDR3 coding sequence is TGTGCCAGCAGTCGGACTAGCGGGGGAAGCTCCTACAATGAGCAGTTCTTC. It encodes CASSRTSGGSSYNEQFF.

The J gene is TRBJ1-5, the V gene TRBV5-4; 8 positions match TRBD1. CDR1 is SGHNT and CDR2 is YYREEE in the germline V gene (reference sequence). The CDR3 consists of 14 residues. V was clipped by 5 bases and J by 3 bases; unmatched bases: 4. As DNA, the CDR3 is TGTGCCAGCAGTAAACAGGGGGACAATCAGCCCCAGCATTTT. Protein product: CASSKQGDNQPQHF.

The rearrangement uses TRBV12-3 or TRBV12-4 and TRBJ1-1; a possible D gene is TRBD1 (6 bases). The CDR3 has 13 amino acids. Trimming took off 6 bases at V and 7 bases at J, with 15 bases between the two ends. The CDR3 sequence is CASSSTGIGEAFF. CDR3 sequence (DNA): TGTGCCAGCAGCTCAACAGGGATTGGTGAAGCTTTCTTT.